The clone carrying this T cell receptor beta chain was recorded a few times. Its target is unknown. This record belongs to a study of beta chain features in type 1 diabetes. Purities in excess of 95% were seen in all sorted populations. General study points: The study found moderately but significantly shorter TCRB CDR3s in all four CD4+ subsets of Type 1 diabetes patients. The naive, central memory and Treg TCRB repertoires showed an apparent similarity that was greater among patients than among healthy donors.

Isolated RNA was reverse transcribed in full, so expressed TCRB transcripts were sequenced. Libraries were prepared by immunoSEQ multiplex PCR; TCRdb keeps only in-frame clonotypes and omits some of them. The sample lists hundreds of thousands of clones; 11% were seen once. Trimming removed 3 bases from V and 6 bases from J; junction bases left unmatched: 6. The CDR3 contains 14 residues. Germline CDR1 reads MDHEN; CDR2 reads SYDVKM. The sample comprised naive CD4+ T cells from blood. The sequence was collected from a man aged 30 to 39 with type 1 diabetes. The chain recombines TRBV28 with TRBJ1-2; 8 nucleotides line up with TRBD1. Here the CDR3 DNA reads TGTGCCAGCAGTTTTGCGACAGGGGCGAATGGCTACACCTTC. Residues: CASSFATGANGYTF.